The next 15 T cell receptor beta chains were all read from a single sample in a study of CD4 T cells in relation to SARS-CoV-2 and coronaviruses. Unexposed donor CD4+ T cells date from 2011-2018, before the COVID-19 pandemic. Isolation of CD4+ T cells took place after around eleven days in culture. Assay used: immunoSEQ multiplex PCR; TCRdb lists only in-frame clones, some missing. Of roughly 10,000 clones listed, 65% to 75% were seen once; the top ten hold roughly 18%. Their cognate antigens are unknown. Sequenced sample: CD4+ T cells from PBMCs, cultured in vitro. These TCRs come from a human donor in good health.

This clone showed up just a few times. The chain links TRBV5-1 to TRBJ2-7; TRBD1 or TRBD2 may be the D gene (5 bases each). V lost 4 bases and J 3 bases, leaving 17 bases between the germline ends. This CDR3 comprises 15 residues. Per germline, CDR1 SGHRS and CDR2 YFSETQ. The CDR3 DNA sequence: TGCGCCAGCAGCCCTTCTAACGGGGCTCACTACGAGCAGTACTTC. Residues: CASSPSNGAHYEQYF. Using reference TRBV5-1 and TRBJ2-7 for the parts outside the CDR3, the full variable domain is KAGVTQTPRYLIKTRGQQVTLSCSPISGHRSVSWYQQTPGQGLQFLFEYFSETQRNKGNFPGRFSGRQFSNSRSEMNVSTLELGDSALYLCASSPSNGAHYEQYFGPGTRLTVT.

This chain links TRBV3-1 (or the pseudogene TRBV3-2) with TRBJ2-1, with 11 bases that match TRBD2. Unmatched junction bases numbered 12, after V lost 1 base and J lost 7 bases. The CDR3 has 18 residues. Germline values: CDR1 LGHDT, CDR2 YNNKEL (reference sequence). CDR3 in amino acids: CASSQGRILAGERNEQFF. CDR3 bases: TGTGCCAGCAGCCAAGGGCGAATACTAGCGGGGGAAAGGAATGAGCAGTTCTTC.

J is TRBJ1-1 and V is TRBV6-2 or TRBV6-3; D call uncertain. CDR1 and CDR2 from the germline V gene are MNHEY and SVGEGT. V was cut by 4 bases and J by 3 bases, with 15 bases left in between. The CDR3 length is 15 residues. The CDR3 coding sequence is TGTGCCAGCAGTTCTCTTATGGGCGGGGACACTGAAGCTTTCTTT. Translating gives CASSSLMGGDTEAFF.

The V gene is TRBV10-2, the J gene TRBJ2-7; 10 nucleotides align to TRBD2. Per the germline V gene, CDR1 is WSHSY and CDR2 is SAAADI. V dropped 9 bases and J dropped 2; count of bases not matched to a gene: 10. The CDR3 contains 15 residues. The CDR3 loop is CASTKPGLATYEQYF. The CDR3 DNA follows: TGCGCCAGTACAAAGCCGGGACTAGCGACCTACGAGCAGTACTTC.

V is TRBV7-3 and J is TRBJ2-1; no firm D call. Germline V gives CDR1 SGHTA, CDR2 FQGTGA. V gave up 5 bases and J gave up 11 bases, with 16 bases separating them. The CDR3 has 13 residues. CDR3 coding DNA: TGTGCCAGCAGCCCTAACTTTGATAGACAGCAGTTCTTC. It is translated as CASSPNFDRQQFF. Looking up the rest from reference TRBV7-3 and TRBJ2-1 gives the full variable domain: GAGVSQTPSNKVTEKGKYVELRCDPISGHTALYWYRQSLGQGPEFLIYFQGTGAADDSGLPNDRFFAVRPEGSVSTLKIQRTERGDSAVYLCASSPNFDRQQFFGPGTRLTVL.

V gene TRBV6-1 combines with J gene TRBJ1-3; D not certain. The CDR3 runs 16 residues. The V gene's germline CDR1 is MNHNS and CDR2 SASEGT. V dropped 1 base and J dropped 0 bases, with 10 bases sitting between them. CDR3 nucleotides: TGTGCCAGCAGTGAAGGACGGACGATCTCTGGAAACACCATATATTTT. It is translated as CASSEGRTISGNTIYF.

V usage is TRBV6-2 or TRBV6-3 and J usage is TRBJ2-7, with D possibly being TRBD2 (5 bases). The CDR3 consists of 15 residues. Germline assignment: CDR1 MNHEY and CDR2 SVGEGT. Trimming took off 6 bases at V and 3 bases at J, with 18 bases between the two ends. Here the CDR3 reads CASSWTETMNYEQYF. The CDR3 DNA reads as TGTGCCAGCAGCTGGACTGAGACGATGAACTACGAGCAGTACTTC.

The gene calls are TRBV19 and TRBJ2-3, with no clear D. The germline V and J ends were trimmed by 7 bases and 1 base, with 9 bases remaining between them. CDR1 and CDR2 (germline): LNHDA, SQIVND (reference sequence). This CDR3 contains 13 residues. The CDR3 sequence: CASNTRRTDTQYF. Here the CDR3 DNA reads TGTGCCAGTAATACCCGGCGCACAGATACGCAGTATTTT.

This clone was detected only a few times. The DNA for the CDR3 is TGTGCCAGCAGTTACTCGTTCGGGAGAGAAAAACTGTTTTTT. As protein: CASSYSFGREKLFF. The V gene is TRBV6-5, the J gene TRBJ1-4; D remains unclear. This CDR3 contains 14 residues. Trimming left V 0 bases short and J 8 bases short, with 10 bases between. CDR1 is MNHEY and CDR2 is SVGAGI in the germline V gene.

This chain joins TRBV6-2 or TRBV6-3 and TRBJ2-4, with D possibly matching TRBD1 (6 bases). The CDR3 loop spans 14 amino acids. Trimming removed 6 bases from V and 5 bases from J, with 14 bases in between. Germline CDR1 MNHEY, CDR2 SVGEGT. In DNA form, the CDR3 reads TGTGCCAGCAGGCCTCAGGGGTCCCAAAACATTCAGTACTTC. Translating it yields CASRPQGSQNIQYF.

This clone is a singleton in its sample. V usage is TRBV6-5 and J usage is TRBJ2-6; D may be TRBD1 or TRBD2 (5 bases each). Germline assignment: CDR1 MNHEY and CDR2 SVGAGI. The length of the CDR3 is 15 residues. V shed 6 bases and J shed 4 bases, with 13 bases lying between them. DNA for the CDR3: TGTGCCAGCAGAGCAGGGACGGGGGGGGCCAACGTCCTGACTTTC. This translates into CASRAGTGGANVLTF.

The chain employs TRBV6-2 or TRBV6-3 and TRBJ2-7, with 7 positions matching TRBD1. The V segment lost 4 bases and the J segment 0 bases; nucleotides outside the gene matches: 6. CDR1 and CDR2 from the germline V gene are MNHEY and SVGEGT. The CDR3 sequence is 15 residues long. The CDR3 here is CASSSWAGGSYEQYF. In nucleotides, the CDR3 is TGTGCCAGCAGTTCCTGGGCAGGGGGCTCCTACGAGCAGTACTTC.

The rearrangement uses TRBV11-3 and TRBJ2-7, with TRBD1 matching over 7 bases. This CDR3 contains 16 residues. The germline V gene has CDR1 SGHNT and CDR2 YENEEA. Trimming at V came to 5 bases and at J to 4 bases, leaving 14 bases not matched to a gene. CDR3 protein: CASSKEQGTGQYEQYF. In nucleotides, the CDR3 is TGTGCCAGCAGCAAAGAACAGGGGACGGGACAATACGAGCAGTACTTC.

The gene calls are TRBV5-1 and TRBJ2-3; 10 bases line up with TRBD2. V was pared by 2 bases and J by 3 bases, with 6 bases of the junction left unmatched. This CDR3 has 16 amino acids. The germline CDR1 and CDR2 sequences are SGHRS and YFSETQ. The CDR3 DNA is TGCGCCAGCAGCTTAACAGCGGGGGGGCCGACAGATACGCAGTATTTT. Its translation is CASSLTAGGPTDTQYF.

This chain links TRBV3-1 (or the pseudogene TRBV3-2) with TRBJ2-1; 15 bases fit TRBD2. V gave up 0 bases and J gave up 5 bases; unmatched junction bases: 8. The CDR3 consists of 19 residues. Germline V gene lookup returns CDR1 LGHDT and CDR2 YNNKEL (reference sequence). CDR3 amino acids: CASSQEITGTSGRHNEQFF. The CDR3 DNA is TGTGCCAGCAGCCAAGAAATTACCGGGACTAGCGGGAGGCACAATGAGCAGTTCTTC.